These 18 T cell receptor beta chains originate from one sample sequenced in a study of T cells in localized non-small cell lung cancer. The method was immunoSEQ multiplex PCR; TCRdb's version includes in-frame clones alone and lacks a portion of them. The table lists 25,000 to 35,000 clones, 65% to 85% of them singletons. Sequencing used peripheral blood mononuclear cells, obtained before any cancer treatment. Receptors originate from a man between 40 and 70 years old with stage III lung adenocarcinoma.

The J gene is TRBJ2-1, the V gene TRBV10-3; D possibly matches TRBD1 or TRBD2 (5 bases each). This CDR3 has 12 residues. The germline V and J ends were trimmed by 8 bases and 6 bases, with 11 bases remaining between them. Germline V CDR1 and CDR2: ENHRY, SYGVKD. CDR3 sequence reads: CAIGALGNEQFF. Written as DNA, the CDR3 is TGTGCCATCGGGGCACTAGGCAATGAGCAGTTCTTC.

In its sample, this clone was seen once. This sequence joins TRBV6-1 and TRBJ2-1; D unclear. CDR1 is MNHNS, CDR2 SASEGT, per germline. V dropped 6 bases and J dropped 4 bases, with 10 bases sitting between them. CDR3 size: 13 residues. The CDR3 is CASRPDGYNEQFF. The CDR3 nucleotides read TGTGCCAGCAGGCCGGACGGATACAATGAGCAGTTCTTC.

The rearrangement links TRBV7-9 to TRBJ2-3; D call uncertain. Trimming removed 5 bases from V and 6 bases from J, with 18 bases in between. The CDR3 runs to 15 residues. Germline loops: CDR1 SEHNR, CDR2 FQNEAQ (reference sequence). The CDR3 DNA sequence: TGTGCCAGCAGCCCTCCCACTCCGTCCGTCGATACGCAGTATTTT. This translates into CASSPPTPSVDTQYF.

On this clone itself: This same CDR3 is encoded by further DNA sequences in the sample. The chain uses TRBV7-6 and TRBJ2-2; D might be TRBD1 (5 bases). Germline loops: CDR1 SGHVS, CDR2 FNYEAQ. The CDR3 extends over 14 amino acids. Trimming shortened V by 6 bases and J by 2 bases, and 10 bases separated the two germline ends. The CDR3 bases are TGTGCCAGCAGAACTACAGGCAACACCGGGGAGCTGTTTTTT. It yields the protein CASRTTGNTGELFF.

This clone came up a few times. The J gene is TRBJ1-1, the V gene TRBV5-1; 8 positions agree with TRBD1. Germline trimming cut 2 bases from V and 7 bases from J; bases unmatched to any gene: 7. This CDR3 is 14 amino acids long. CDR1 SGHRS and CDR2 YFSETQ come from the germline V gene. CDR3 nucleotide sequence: TGCGCCAGCAGCTTCAAGGACAGGGAGAGTGAAGCTTTCTTT. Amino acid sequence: CASSFKDRESEAFF. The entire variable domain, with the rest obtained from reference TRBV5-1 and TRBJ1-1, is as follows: KAGVTQTPRYLIKTRGQQVTLSCSPISGHRSVSWYQQTPGQGLQFLFEYFSETQRNKGNFPGRFSGRQFSNSRSEMNVSTLELGDSALYLCASSFKDRESEAFFGQGTRLTVV.

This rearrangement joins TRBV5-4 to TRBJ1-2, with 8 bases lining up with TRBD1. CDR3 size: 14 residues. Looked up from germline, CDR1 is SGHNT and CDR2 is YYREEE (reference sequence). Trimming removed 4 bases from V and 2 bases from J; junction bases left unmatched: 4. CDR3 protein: CASSGNRGNYGYTF. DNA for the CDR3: TGTGCCAGCAGCGGCAACAGGGGGAACTATGGCTACACCTTC.

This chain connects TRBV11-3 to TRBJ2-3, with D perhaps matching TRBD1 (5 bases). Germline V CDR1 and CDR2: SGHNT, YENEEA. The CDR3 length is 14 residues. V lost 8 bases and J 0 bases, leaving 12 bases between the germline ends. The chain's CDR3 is CASGPDRSTDTQYF. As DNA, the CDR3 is TGTGCCAGCGGACCTGACAGAAGCACAGATACGCAGTATTTT.

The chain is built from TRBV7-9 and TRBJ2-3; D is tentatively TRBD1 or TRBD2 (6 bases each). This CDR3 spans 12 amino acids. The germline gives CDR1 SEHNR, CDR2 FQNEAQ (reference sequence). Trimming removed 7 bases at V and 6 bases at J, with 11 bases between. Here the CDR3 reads CASTKGGDTQYF. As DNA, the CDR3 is TGTGCCAGCACCAAAGGGGGGGATACGCAGTATTTT.

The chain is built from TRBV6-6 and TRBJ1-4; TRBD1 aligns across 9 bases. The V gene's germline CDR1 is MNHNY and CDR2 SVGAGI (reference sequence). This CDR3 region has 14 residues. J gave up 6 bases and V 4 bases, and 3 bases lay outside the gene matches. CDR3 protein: CASSSRDRDEKLFF. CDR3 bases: TGTGCCAGCAGTTCCCGGGACAGGGATGAAAAACTGTTTTTT.

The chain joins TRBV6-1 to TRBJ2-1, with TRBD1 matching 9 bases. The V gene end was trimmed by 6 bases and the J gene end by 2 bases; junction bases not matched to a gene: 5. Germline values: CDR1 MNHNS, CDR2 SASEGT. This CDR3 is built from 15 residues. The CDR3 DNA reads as TGTGCCAGCAGACGACAGGGGGTAACCTACAATGAGCAGTTCTTC. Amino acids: CASRRQGVTYNEQFF.

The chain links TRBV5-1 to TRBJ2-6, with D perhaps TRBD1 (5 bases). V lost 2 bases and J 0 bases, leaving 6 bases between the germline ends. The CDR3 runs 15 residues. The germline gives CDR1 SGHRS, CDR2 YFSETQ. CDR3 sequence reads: CASSLGVSGANVLTF. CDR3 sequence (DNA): TGCGCCAGCAGCTTAGGGGTCTCTGGGGCCAACGTCCTGACTTTC.

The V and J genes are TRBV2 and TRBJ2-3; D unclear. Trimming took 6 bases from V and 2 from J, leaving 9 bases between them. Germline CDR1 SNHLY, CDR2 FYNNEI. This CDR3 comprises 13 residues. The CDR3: CASSYRLTDTQYF. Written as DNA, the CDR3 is TGTGCCAGCAGCTATAGACTCACAGATACGCAGTATTTT.

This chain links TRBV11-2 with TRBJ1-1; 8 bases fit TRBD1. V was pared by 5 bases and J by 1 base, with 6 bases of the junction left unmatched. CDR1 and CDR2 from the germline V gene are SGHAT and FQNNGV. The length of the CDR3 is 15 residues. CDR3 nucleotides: TGTGCCAGCAGCCCACGACAGGGGCAGAACACTGAAGCTTTCTTT. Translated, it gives CASSPRQGQNTEAFF.

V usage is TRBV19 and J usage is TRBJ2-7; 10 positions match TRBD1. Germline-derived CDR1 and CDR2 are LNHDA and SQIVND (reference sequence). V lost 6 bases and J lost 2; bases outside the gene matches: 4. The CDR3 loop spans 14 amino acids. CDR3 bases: TGTGCCAGTAGCCTCGGACAGGGGGCCTACGAGCAGTACTTC. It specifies CASSLGQGAYEQYF.

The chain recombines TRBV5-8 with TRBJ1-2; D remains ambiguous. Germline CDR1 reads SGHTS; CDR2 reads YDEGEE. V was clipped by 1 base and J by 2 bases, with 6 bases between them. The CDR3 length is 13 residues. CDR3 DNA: TGTGCCAGCAGCTTGTACCAGAACTATGGCTACACCTTC. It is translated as CASSLYQNYGYTF.

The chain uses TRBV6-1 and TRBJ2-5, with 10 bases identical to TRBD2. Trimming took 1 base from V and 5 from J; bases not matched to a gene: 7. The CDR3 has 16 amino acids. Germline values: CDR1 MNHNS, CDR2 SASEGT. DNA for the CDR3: TGTGCCAGCAGTGAAGAGGCTAGCGGGAGATGGGAGACCCAGTACTTC. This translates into CASSEEASGRWETQYF.

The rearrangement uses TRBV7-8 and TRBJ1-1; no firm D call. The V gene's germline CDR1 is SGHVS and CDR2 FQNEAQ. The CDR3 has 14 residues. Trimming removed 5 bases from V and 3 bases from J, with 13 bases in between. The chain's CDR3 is CASSPRPGDTEAFF. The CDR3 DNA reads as TGTGCCAGCAGCCCCCGCCCCGGGGACACTGAAGCTTTCTTT. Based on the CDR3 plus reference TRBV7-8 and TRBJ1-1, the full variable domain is GAGVSQSPRYKVAKRGQDVALRCDPISGHVSLFWYQQALGQGPEFLTYFQNEAQLDKSGLPSDRFFAERPEGSVSTLKIQRTQQEDSAVYLCASSPRPGDTEAFFGQGTRLTVV.

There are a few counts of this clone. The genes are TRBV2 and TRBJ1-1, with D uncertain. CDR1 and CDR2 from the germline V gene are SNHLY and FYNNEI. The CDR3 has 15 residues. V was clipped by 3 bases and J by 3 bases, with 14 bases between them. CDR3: CASSEGGSRDTEAFF. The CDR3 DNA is TGTGCCAGCAGTGAGGGAGGATCTCGAGACACTGAAGCTTTCTTT.